Listed below are T cell receptor beta chains from one sample, sequenced in a study of cytomegalovirus exposure and HLA in healthy donors. Method: immunoSEQ multiplex PCR; TCRdb's copy keeps in-frame clones and lacks some. Here the sample spans around 130,000 clones, approximately 87% being singletons. Sequencing was carried out using PBMCs. The origin of the receptors is a woman in her 30s in good health and CMV-seronegative. CDR3s include the opening cysteine and the closing phenylalanine or tryptophan. A D gene is named only where the DNA matches it firmly. A clone size is listed for some rows: how often the clone was seen (once, few, many), or a class if it is expanded.

CDR3aa | CDR3nt | v_gene | len | d_gene | j_gene | abundance
CSFNRGNNEQFF | TGCAGCTTCAACAGGGGGAACAATGAGCAGTTCTTC | TRBV29-1 | 12 | TRBD1 | TRBJ2-1 | NA
CACPQEKSGNTIYF | TGTGCCTGTCCACAGGAAAAGTCTGGAAACACCATATATTTT | TRBV30 | 14 | NA | TRBJ1-3 | NA
CASRSLAGDYNEQFF | TGTGCCAGCAGAAGCCTAGCGGGGGACTACAATGAGCAGTTCTTC | TRBV6-5 | 15 | TRBD2 | TRBJ2-1 | NA
CASSLVQGRNSNEQFF | TGTGCCAGCAGCTTGGTACAGGGCCGGAACTCCAATGAGCAGTTCTTC | TRBV5-6 | 16 | NA | TRBJ2-1 | NA
CASSLGGIRTSGNTIYF | TGTGCCAGCAGCTTGGGAGGTATCCGAACCTCTGGAAACACCATATATTTT | TRBV5-4 | 17 | NA | TRBJ1-3 | NA
CASRPQDSPWEQYF | TGTGCCAGCCGCCCTCAGGACTCCCCTTGGGAGCAGTACTTC | TRBV14 | 14 | NA | TRBJ2-7 | once
CAWSNHIGVTGNTIYF | TGTGCCTGGAGTAATCACATTGGAGTAACTGGAAACACCATATATTTT | TRBV30 | 16 | NA | TRBJ1-3 | NA
CAWSVGRQETQYF | TGTGCCTGGAGTGTTGGCAGACAAGAGACCCAGTACTTC | TRBV30 | 13 | NA | TRBJ2-5 | NA
CASSLDRGRNEQFF | TGTGCCAGCAGCTTAGACAGGGGCAGAAATGAGCAGTTCTTC | TRBV11-3 | 14 | NA | TRBJ2-1 | NA
CASTDRGRQTGELFF | TGTGCCAGCACCGACAGGGGGCGCCAAACCGGGGAGCTGTTTTTT | TRBV6-1 | 15 | TRBD1 | TRBJ2-2 | NA
CASSVWGVGELFF | TGTGCCAGCAGCGTTTGGGGGGTCGGGGAGCTGTTTTTT | TRBV9 | 13 | NA | TRBJ2-2 | NA
CASSMQGRSTDTQYF | TGTGCCAGTAGTATGCAGGGCAGAAGCACAGATACGCAGTATTTT | TRBV19 | 15 | NA | TRBJ2-3 | NA
CASSSGTEFYGYTF | TGTGCCAGCAGCAGCGGGACTGAATTCTATGGCTACACCTTC | TRBV5-4 | 14 | NA | TRBJ1-2 | NA
CASSKTSGGTWNEQFF | TGCGCCAGCAGCAAGACTAGCGGGGGGACATGGAATGAGCAGTTCTTC | TRBV5-1 | 16 | TRBD2 | TRBJ2-1 | once
CASSPIRTGVSTDTQYF | TGTGCCAGCTCACCCATCCGGACAGGGGTAAGCACAGATACGCAGTATTTT | TRBV18 | 17 | TRBD1 | TRBJ2-3 | NA
CAISESGTGGGIGYTF | TGTGCCATCAGTGAGTCTGGGACAGGGGGCGGAATTGGCTACACCTTC | TRBV10-3 | 16 | TRBD1 | TRBJ1-2 | NA
CASSQGLLAGGQTQYF | TGTGCCAGCAGCCAAGGCTTACTAGCGGGGGGTCAGACCCAGTACTTC | TRBV14 | 16 | TRBD2 | TRBJ2-5 | NA
CASSLTRLDTQYF | TGTGCCAGCAGTCTCACTAGACTAGATACGCAGTATTTT | TRBV27 | 13 | NA | TRBJ2-3 | few
CASSPTSGGYGDTQYF | TGTGCCAGCAGCCCGACTAGCGGGGGGTATGGAGATACGCAGTATTTT | TRBV5-6 | 16 | TRBD2 | TRBJ2-3 | NA
CASSVLPTGLETQYF | TGTGCCAGCAGCGTTTTACCCACAGGGCTGGAGACCCAGTACTTC | TRBV9 | 15 | NA | TRBJ2-5 | NA
CASSITGTAASYEQYF | TGTGCCAGCAGCATAACCGGGACAGCTGCCTCCTACGAGCAGTACTTC | TRBV9 | 16 | TRBD1 | TRBJ2-7 | NA
CAWSRQGSDGYTF | TGTGCCTGGAGCCGACAGGGAAGTGATGGCTACACCTTC | TRBV30 | 13 | TRBD1 | TRBJ1-2 | NA
CASSLVLQNPSGNTIYF | TGTGCCAGCAGCTTAGTGCTGCAGAATCCCTCTGGAAACACCATATATTTT | TRBV7-6 | 17 | NA | TRBJ1-3 | NA
CASSLRDRNEQFF | TGTGCCAGCAGCCTTAGGGACAGGAATGAGCAGTTCTTC | TRBV7-6 | 13 | TRBD1 | TRBJ2-1 | NA
CSAGGSQETQYF | TGCAGCGCGGGGGGTTCGCAAGAGACCCAGTACTTC | TRBV29-1 | 12 | TRBD2 | TRBJ2-5 | NA
CATSLFPGQGSSSTEAFF | TGTGCCACCAGCCTCTTCCCGGGACAGGGGAGTAGTAGCACTGAAGCTTTCTTT | TRBV15 | 18 | TRBD1 | TRBJ1-1 | few
CAWSGQGISNQPQHF | TGTGCCTGGAGTGGACAGGGGATTAGCAATCAGCCCCAGCATTTT | TRBV30 | 15 | TRBD1 | TRBJ1-5 | few
CASSLFLAGTDTQYF | TGTGCCAGCAGCTTATTCCTAGCGGGGACAGATACGCAGTATTTT | TRBV7-9 | 15 | TRBD2 | TRBJ2-3 | NA
CASSQELPGGILDQPQHF | TGTGCCAGCAGCCAGGAACTACCCGGGGGGATTCTGGATCAGCCCCAGCATTTT | TRBV4-2 | 18 | NA | TRBJ1-5 | once
CASSQELTPDGYTF | TGCGCCAGCAGCCAAGAGTTGACACCTGATGGCTACACCTTC | TRBV4-3 | 14 | NA | TRBJ1-2 | NA
CASSFGISYEQYF | TGTGCCAGCAGTTTCGGGATTTCCTACGAGCAGTACTTC | TRBV6-5 | 13 | NA | TRBJ2-7 | NA
CASNRGVNQPQHF | TGTGCCAGTAACCGGGGGGTCAATCAGCCCCAGCATTTT | TRBV19 | 13 | NA | TRBJ1-5 | NA
CASSLSGGYEQYF | TGTGCCAGCAGTTTATCAGGGGGCTACGAGCAGTACTTC | TRBV27 | 13 | NA | TRBJ2-7 | NA
CASSLAGGTNEKLFF | TGTGCCAGCAGCTTAGCAGGGGGCACTAATGAAAAACTGTTTTTT | TRBV11-2 | 15 | TRBD1 | TRBJ1-4 | NA
CAWGPNRGFSQPQHF | TGTGCCTGGGGGCCCAACAGGGGGTTCAGTCAGCCCCAGCATTTT | TRBV30 | 15 | TRBD1 | TRBJ1-5 | NA
CAKSGGGYTF | TGTGCGAAGTCAGGGGGTGGCTACACCTTC | TRBV2 | 10 | TRBD1 | TRBJ1-2 | NA
CAISNQANEQFF | TGTGCCATCTCGAACCAGGCCAATGAGCAGTTCTTC | TRBV2 | 12 | NA | TRBJ2-1 | NA
CASSFLGARTEAFF | TGTGCCAGCAGTTTCTTAGGGGCGCGCACTGAAGCTTTCTTT | TRBV2 | 14 | NA | TRBJ1-1 | NA
CSGEQGITEAFF | TGCAGCGGAGAACAGGGGATCACTGAAGCTTTCTTT | TRBV29-1 | 12 | TRBD1 | TRBJ1-1 | NA
CASSYSSNQPQHF | TGTGCCAGCAGTTATAGTAGCAATCAGCCCCAGCATTTT | TRBV6-5 | 13 | NA | TRBJ1-5 | NA
CASREFTGSYQPQHF | TGTGCCAGCAGAGAATTTACAGGGTCTTATCAGCCCCAGCATTTT | TRBV2 | 15 | NA | TRBJ1-5 | NA
CASSPGFGSGGANEQFF | TGCGCCAGCAGCCCCGGGTTTGGTAGCGGGGGGGCAAATGAGCAGTTCTTC | TRBV5-1 | 17 | TRBD2 | TRBJ2-1 | NA
CAPYQGAGSNEQFF | TGTGCCCCTTATCAGGGGGCAGGGAGCAATGAGCAGTTCTTC | TRBV10-3 | 14 | TRBD1 | TRBJ2-1 | NA
CASSPGPSSYEQYF | TGTGCCAGCTCACCAGGGCCCAGTTCCTACGAGCAGTACTTC | TRBV18 | 14 | NA | TRBJ2-7 | NA
CASSSLAGKTGELFF | TGCGCCAGCAGCTCTCTAGCGGGGAAAACCGGGGAGCTGTTTTTT | TRBV5-1 | 15 | TRBD2 | TRBJ2-2 | NA
CASSHRGWNTEAFF | TGCGCCAGCAGCCATAGGGGGTGGAACACTGAAGCTTTCTTT | TRBV4-3 | 14 | NA | TRBJ1-1 | NA
CASSPTGNGYTF | TGTGCCAGCAGCCCGACAGGGAATGGCTACACCTTC | TRBV2 | 12 | TRBD1 | TRBJ1-2 | NA
CASSLLAGGPYNEQFF | TGTGCCAGCAGCCTTTTAGCGGGGGGACCCTACAATGAGCAGTTCTTC | TRBV14 | 16 | TRBD2 | TRBJ2-1 | NA
CASRPWQGAREQYF | TGTGCCAGCAGGCCCTGGCAGGGGGCTCGCGAGCAGTACTTC | TRBV27 | 14 | TRBD1 | TRBJ2-7 | once
CASSFELGGGADTQYF | TGTGCCAGCAGCTTTGAGTTGGGGGGAGGGGCAGATACGCAGTATTTT | TRBV11-2 | 16 | TRBD2 | TRBJ2-3 | once
CASSPTGNIQYF | TGTGCCAGCAGCCCGACGGGGAACATTCAGTACTTC | TRBV9 | 12 | NA | TRBJ2-4 | NA
CASSRGGKINTEAFF | TGTGCCAGCAGCCGCGGAGGAAAAATAAACACTGAAGCTTTCTTT | TRBV28 | 15 | NA | TRBJ1-1 | NA
CASSKTSGGDSYEQYF | TGTGCCAGTAGCAAGACTAGCGGGGGTGATTCCTACGAGCAGTACTTC | TRBV19 | 16 | TRBD2 | TRBJ2-7 | NA
CASSYSRGVVQPQHF | TGTGCCAGCAGTTACTCGCGGGGGGTTGTTCAGCCCCAGCATTTT | TRBV6-6 | 15 | NA | TRBJ1-5 | once
CASSVEGTGFSTDTQYF | TGTGCCAGCAGCGTAGAGGGGACAGGGTTTAGCACAGATACGCAGTATTTT | TRBV9 | 17 | TRBD1 | TRBJ2-3 | NA
CASRTGTGNEKLFF | TGTGCCAGCAGGACCGGGACAGGGAATGAAAAACTGTTTTTT | TRBV6-6 | 14 | TRBD1 | TRBJ1-4 | NA